This T cell receptor (beta chain) is drawn from a study of T-cell memory formation after mild COVID-19. Regarding the study as a whole: CD4+ clones that contracted lay mainly in CM and EM; CD8+ ones lay in EMRA. Confirmation of SARS-CoV-2 specificity was lacking for second-wave clones peaking day 37. Balance between CD4 and CD8 was seen in clones contracting day 15 to 85, and a CD4+ lean was seen in later expanders. Memory cells collected pre-infection included some clones that later responded, suggesting cross-reactive memory joined.

TCRdb re-called the 5' RACE reads with MiXCR, one entry per CDR3 protein. The profile shows fewer than 650,000 distinct CDR3 sequences, roughly 17% of them singletons. Details on this clonotype: As yet, its antigen is unknown.

Trimming took 2 bases from V and 5 from J, leaving 16 bases between them. The CDR3 covers 15 residues. Sequenced input: PBMCs or a T cell subset sorted from them (not recorded which). The TCR sequence derives from an adult woman who had mild COVID-19 (a few samples of this study predate the infection). Cell type and time point are not known. J is TRBJ2-7 and V is TRBV12-3 or TRBV12-4, with D perhaps assigned TRBD1 or TRBD2 (6 bases each). The CDR3: CASSLYQTGAHEQYF. DNA for the CDR3: TGTGCCAGCAGTTTATATCAAACGGGGGCCCACGAGCAGTACTTC.